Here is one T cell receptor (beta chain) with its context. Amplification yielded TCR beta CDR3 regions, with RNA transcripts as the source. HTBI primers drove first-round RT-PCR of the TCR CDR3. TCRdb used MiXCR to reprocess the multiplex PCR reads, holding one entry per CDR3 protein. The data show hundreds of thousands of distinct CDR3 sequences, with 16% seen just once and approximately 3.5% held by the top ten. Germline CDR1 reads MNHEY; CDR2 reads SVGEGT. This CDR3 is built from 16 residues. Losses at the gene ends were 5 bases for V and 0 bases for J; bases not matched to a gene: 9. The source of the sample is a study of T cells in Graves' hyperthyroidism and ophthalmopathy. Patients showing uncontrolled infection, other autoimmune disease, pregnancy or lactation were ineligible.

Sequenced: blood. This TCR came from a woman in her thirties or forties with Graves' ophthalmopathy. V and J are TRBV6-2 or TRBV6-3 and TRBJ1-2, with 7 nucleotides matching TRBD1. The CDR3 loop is CASSVDRDLANYGYTF. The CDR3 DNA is TGTGCCAGCAGTGTTGACAGGGACCTAGCTAACTATGGCTACACCTTC.